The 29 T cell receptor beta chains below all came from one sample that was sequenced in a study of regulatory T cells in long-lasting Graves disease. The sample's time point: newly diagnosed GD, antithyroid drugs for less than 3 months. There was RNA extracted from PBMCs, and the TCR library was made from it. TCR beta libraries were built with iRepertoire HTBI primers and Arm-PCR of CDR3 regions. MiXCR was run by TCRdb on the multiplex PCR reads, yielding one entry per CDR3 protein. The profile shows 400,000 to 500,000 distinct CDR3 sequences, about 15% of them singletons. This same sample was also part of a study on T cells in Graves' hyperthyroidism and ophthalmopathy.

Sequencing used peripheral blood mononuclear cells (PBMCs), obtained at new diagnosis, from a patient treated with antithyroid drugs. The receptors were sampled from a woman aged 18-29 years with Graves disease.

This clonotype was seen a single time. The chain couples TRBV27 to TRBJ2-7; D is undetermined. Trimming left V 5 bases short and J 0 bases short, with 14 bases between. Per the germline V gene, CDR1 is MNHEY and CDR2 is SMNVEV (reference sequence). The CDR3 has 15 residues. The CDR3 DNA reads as TGTGCCAGCAGTCCGCCAGGACGGCCCTCCTACGAGCAGTACTTC. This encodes CASSPPGRPSYEQYF.

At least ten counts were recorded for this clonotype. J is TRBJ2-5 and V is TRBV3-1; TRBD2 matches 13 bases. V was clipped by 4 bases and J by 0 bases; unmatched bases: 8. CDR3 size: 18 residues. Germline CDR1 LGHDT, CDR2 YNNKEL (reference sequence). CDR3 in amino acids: CASSPRSGLAGNQETQYF. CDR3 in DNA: TGTGCCAGCAGCCCAAGATCGGGACTAGCGGGGAACCAAGAGACCCAGTACTTC.

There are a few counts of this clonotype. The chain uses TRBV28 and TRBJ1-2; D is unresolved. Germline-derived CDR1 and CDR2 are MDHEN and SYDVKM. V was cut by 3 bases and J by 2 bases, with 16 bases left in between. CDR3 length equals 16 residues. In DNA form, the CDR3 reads TGTGCCAGCAGTTTTAGGCAGTCCTATTTGAACTATGGCTACACCTTC. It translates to CASSFRQSYLNYGYTF.

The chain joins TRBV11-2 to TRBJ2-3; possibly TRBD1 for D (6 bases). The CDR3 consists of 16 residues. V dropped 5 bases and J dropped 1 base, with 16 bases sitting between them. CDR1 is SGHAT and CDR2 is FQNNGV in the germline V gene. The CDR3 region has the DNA TGTGCCAGCAGCACCCGAGGGGGACACGGCACAGATACGCAGTATTTT. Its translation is CASSTRGGHGTDTQYF.

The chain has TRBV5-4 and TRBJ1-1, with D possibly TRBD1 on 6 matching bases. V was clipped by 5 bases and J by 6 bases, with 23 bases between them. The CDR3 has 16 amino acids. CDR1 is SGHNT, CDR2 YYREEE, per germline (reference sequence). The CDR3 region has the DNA TGTGCCAGCAGTGAGAGAGGGGGGGTCTTAACATCTGAAGCTTTCTTT. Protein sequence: CASSERGGVLTSEAFF.

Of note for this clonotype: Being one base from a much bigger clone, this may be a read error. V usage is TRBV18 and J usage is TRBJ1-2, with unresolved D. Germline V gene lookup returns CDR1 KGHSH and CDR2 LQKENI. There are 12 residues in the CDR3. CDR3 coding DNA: TGTGCCGGCTCACGCTCTAACAATGGCTACACCTTC. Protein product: CAGSRSNNGYTF.

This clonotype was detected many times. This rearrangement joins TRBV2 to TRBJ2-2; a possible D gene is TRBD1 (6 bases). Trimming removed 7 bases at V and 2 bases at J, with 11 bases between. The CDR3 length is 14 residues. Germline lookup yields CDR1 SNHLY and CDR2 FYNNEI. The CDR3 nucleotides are TGTGCCAGCAAGACAGGAGCCAACACCGGGGAGCTGTTTTTT. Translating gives CASKTGANTGELFF.

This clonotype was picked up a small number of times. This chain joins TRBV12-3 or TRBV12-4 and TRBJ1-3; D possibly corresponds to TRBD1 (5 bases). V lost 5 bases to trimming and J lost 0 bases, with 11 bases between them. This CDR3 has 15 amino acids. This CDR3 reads CASSTAGFSGNTIYF. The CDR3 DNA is TGTGCCAGCAGTACAGCAGGGTTCTCTGGAAACACCATATATTTT.

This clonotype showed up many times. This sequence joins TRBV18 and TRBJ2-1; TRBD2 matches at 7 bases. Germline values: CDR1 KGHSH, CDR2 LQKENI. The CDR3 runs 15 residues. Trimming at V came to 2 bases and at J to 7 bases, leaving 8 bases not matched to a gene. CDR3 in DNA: TGTGCCAGCTCACCATCGGGGCGGGAGAGAAATGAGCAGTTCTTC. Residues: CASSPSGRERNEQFF.

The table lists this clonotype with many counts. CDR3: CASSHKPNIQYF. The CDR3 DNA sequence: TGTGCCAGCAGTCATAAGCCAAACATTCAGTACTTC. V gene TRBV28 combines with J gene TRBJ2-4; no clear D. There are 12 residues in the CDR3. V was pared by 5 bases and J by 6 bases, with 8 bases between. Per the germline V gene, CDR1 is MDHEN and CDR2 is SYDVKM.

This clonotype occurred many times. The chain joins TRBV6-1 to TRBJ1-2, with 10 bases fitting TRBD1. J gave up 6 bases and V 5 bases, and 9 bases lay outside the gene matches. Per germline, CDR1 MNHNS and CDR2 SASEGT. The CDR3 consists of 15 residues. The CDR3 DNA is TGTGCCAGCAGTTATGGGACAGGGGTCCTTGATGGCTACACCTTC. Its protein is CASSYGTGVLDGYTF.

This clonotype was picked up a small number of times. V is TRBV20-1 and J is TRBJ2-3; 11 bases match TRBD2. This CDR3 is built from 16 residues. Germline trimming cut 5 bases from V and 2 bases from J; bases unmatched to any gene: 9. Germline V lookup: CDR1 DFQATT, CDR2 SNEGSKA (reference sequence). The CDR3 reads CSAEPLAGGFTDTQYF. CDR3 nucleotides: TGCAGTGCTGAGCCTCTAGCGGGAGGTTTCACAGATACGCAGTATTTT.

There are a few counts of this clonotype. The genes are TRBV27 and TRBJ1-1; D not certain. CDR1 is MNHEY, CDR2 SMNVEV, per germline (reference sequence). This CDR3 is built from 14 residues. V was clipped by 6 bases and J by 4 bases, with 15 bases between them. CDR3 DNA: TGTGCCAGCAGCCCCTGGGGAGTAGGCACTGAAGCTTTCTTT. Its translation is CASSPWGVGTEAFF.

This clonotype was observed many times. CDR3 bases: TGTGCCAGCAGCGAAACAGGGGGGACACCCGGCTACACCTTC. Translation: CASSETGGTPGYTF. The chain joins TRBV28 to TRBJ1-2; TRBD1 aligns across 8 bases. Looked up from germline, CDR1 is MDHEN and CDR2 is SYDVKM. The CDR3 has 14 amino acids. V lost 6 bases to trimming and J lost 8 bases; unmatched junction nucleotides: 11.

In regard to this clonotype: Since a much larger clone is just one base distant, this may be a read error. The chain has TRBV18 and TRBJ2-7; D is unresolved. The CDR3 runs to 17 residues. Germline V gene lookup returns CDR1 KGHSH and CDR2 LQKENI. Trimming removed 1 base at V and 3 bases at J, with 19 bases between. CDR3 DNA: TGTGCCAGCTCACCACGAAGTATTGCATCCTTGGTCTACGAGCAGTACTTC. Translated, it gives CASSPRSIASLVYEQYF.

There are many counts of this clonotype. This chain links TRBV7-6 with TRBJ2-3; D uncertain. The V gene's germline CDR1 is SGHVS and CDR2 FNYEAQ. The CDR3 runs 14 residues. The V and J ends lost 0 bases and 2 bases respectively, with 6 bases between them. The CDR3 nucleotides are TGTGCCAGCAGCTTAGCGGCGCTCACAGATACGCAGTATTTT. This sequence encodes CASSLAALTDTQYF.

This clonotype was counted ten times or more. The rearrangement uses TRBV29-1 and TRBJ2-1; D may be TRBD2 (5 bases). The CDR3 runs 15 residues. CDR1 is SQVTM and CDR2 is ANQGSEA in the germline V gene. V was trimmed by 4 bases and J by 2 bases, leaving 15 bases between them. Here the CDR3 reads CSVGTSYLTYNEQFF. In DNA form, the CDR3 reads TGCAGCGTTGGGACTTCGTACCTGACCTACAATGAGCAGTTCTTC.

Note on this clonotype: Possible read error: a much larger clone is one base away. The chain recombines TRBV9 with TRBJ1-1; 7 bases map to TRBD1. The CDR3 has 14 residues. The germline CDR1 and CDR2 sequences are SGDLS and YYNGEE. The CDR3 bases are TGTGCCAGCAGCGTAGGGGGACAGAACACTGAAGTTTTCTTT. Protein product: CASSVGGQNTEVFF.

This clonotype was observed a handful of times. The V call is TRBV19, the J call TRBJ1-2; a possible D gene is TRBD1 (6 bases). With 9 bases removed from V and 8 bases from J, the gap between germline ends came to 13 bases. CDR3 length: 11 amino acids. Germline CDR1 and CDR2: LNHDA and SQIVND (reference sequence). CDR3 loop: CASRGAGGYTF. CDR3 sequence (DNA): TGTGCCAGCAGGGGTGCTGGGGGCTACACCTTC.

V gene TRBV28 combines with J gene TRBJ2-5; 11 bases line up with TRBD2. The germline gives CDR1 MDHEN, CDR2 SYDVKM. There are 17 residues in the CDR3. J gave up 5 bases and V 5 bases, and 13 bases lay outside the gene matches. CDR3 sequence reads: CASSTTLAGAFRETQYF. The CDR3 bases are TGTGCCAGCAGTACGACACTAGCGGGAGCCTTCCGCGAGACCCAGTACTTC.

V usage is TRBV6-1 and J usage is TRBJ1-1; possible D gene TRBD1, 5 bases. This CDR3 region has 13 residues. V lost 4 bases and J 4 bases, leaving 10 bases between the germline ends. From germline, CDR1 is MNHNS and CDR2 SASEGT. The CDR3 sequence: CASSGEGSTEAFF. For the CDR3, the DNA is TGTGCCAGCAGTGGAGAGGGGTCCACTGAAGCTTTCTTT.

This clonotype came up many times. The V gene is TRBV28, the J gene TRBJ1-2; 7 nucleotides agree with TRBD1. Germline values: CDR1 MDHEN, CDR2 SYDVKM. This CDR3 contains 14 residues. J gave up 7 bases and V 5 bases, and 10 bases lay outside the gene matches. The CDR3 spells CASSGGTARVGYTF. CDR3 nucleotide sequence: TGTGCCAGCAGTGGAGGGACAGCGAGGGTTGGCTACACCTTC.

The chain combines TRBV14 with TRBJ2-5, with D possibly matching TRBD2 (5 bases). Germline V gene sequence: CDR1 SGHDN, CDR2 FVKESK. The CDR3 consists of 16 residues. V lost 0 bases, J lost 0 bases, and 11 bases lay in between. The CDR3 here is CASSQEGSLYQETQYF. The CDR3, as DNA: TGTGCCAGCAGCCAAGAAGGGAGTTTGTACCAAGAGACCCAGTACTTC.

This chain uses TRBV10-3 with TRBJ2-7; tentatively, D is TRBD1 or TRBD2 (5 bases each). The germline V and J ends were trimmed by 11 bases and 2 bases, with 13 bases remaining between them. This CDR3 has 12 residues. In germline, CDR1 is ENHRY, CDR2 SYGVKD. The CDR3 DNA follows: TGTGCCTCTGGGACCGCTACCTACGAGCAGTACTTC. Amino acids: CASGTATYEQYF.

The CDR3 loop is CASSLLAGGAYNEQFF. The CDR3 DNA follows: TGCGCCAGCAGCCTCCTAGCGGGGGGGGCCTACAATGAGCAGTTCTTC. This chain connects TRBV4-3 to TRBJ2-1; 12 bases align to TRBD2. Germline V CDR1 and CDR2: LGHNA, YSLEER. This CDR3 region has 16 residues. With 4 bases clipped from V and 2 bases from J, the junction kept 3 bases outside the gene matches.

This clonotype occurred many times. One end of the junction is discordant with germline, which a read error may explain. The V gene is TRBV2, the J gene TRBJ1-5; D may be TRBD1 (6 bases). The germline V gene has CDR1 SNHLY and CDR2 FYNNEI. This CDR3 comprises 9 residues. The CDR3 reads CASSGTDSF. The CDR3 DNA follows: TGTGCCAGCAGTGGGACAGACTCATTT.

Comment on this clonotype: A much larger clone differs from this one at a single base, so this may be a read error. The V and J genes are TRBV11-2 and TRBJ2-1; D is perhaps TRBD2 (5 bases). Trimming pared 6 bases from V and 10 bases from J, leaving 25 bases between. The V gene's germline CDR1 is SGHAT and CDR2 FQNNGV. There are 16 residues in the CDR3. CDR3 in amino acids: CASRSNERSSSYEQFF. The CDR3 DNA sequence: TGTGCCAGCAGGTCTAACGAGCGGTCCTCCTCCTACGAGCAGTTCTTC.

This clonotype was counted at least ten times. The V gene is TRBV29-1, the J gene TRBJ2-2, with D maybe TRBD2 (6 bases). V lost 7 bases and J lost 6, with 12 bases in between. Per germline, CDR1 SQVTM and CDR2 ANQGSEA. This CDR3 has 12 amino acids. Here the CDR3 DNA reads TGCAGCGGTGGAGGGTCGGCCGGGGAGCTGTTTTTT. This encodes CSGGGSAGELFF.

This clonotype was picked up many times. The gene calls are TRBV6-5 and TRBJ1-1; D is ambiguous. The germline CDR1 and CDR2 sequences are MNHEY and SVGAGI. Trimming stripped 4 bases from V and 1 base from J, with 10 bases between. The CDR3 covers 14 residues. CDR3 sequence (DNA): TGTGCCAGCAGTTCATCAACGGGGAACACTGAAGCTTTCTTT. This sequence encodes CASSSSTGNTEAFF.